These 30 T cell receptor beta chains originate from one sample sequenced in a study of blood T cell repertoires in COVID-19. The repertoire was sequenced with immunoSEQ multiplex PCR; TCRdb's copy has only in-frame clones and lacks some. This table has approximately 150,000 clones, roughly 81% appearing once. Material: peripheral blood. The receptor source for this set is a man aged 40-49 years with acute or convalescent COVID-19.

The V call is TRBV7-2, the J call TRBJ1-3, with TRBD1 as a possible D gene (6 bases). Trimming shortened V by 3 bases and J by 4 bases, and 10 bases separated the two germline ends. The CDR3 has 14 residues. Per germline, CDR1 SGHTA and CDR2 FQGNSA. The CDR3 protein is CASSFGTIGNTIYF. The CDR3 DNA reads as TGTGCCAGCAGCTTCGGGACAATAGGAAACACCATATATTTT.

The chain links TRBV7-8 to TRBJ1-1; weak D call: TRBD1 (6 bases). Trimming took 6 bases from V and 4 from J, leaving 12 bases between them. CDR3 size: 13 residues. Per the germline V gene, CDR1 is SGHVS and CDR2 is FQNEAQ. CDR3 DNA sequence: TGTGCCAGCAGATGGACAGAGGGCACTGAAGCTTTCTTT. Its translation: CASRWTEGTEAFF.

On this clone itself: The same CDR3 also results from other DNA sequences found in this sample. The J gene is TRBJ2-5, the V gene TRBV4-3, with 8 bases aligning to TRBD1. The CDR3 runs 14 residues. Germline V lookup: CDR1 LGHNA, CDR2 YSLEER. Germline trimming cut 2 bases from V and 5 bases from J; bases unmatched to any gene: 4. CDR3 amino acids: CASSQSRGRETQYF. CDR3 DNA: TGCGCCAGCAGCCAATCCAGGGGGCGTGAGACCCAGTACTTC.

The V and J genes are TRBV6-5 and TRBJ1-2, with a weak D call TRBD1 (5 bases). Per the germline V gene, CDR1 is MNHEY and CDR2 is SVGAGI. The germline V and J ends were trimmed by 6 bases and 6 bases, with 14 bases remaining between them. The CDR3 length is 13 residues. CDR3 nucleotide sequence: TGTGCCAGCAGGCCGGCCTTGGGGCATGGCTACACCTTC. This sequence encodes CASRPALGHGYTF.

This sequence joins TRBV19 and TRBJ1-1; D not resolved. The CDR3 totals 13 residues. Trimming removed 5 bases from V and 5 bases from J, with 12 bases in between. Germline V gene sequence: CDR1 LNHDA, CDR2 SQIVND (reference sequence). The CDR3 region has the DNA TGTGCCAGTAGTGAGGGCCCGGGGACTGAAGCTTTCTTT. Translation gives CASSEGPGTEAFF.

This chain joins TRBV5-8 and TRBJ2-5; possible D gene TRBD2, 5 bases. V was clipped by 1 base and J by 4 bases, with 5 bases between them. The V gene's germline CDR1 is SGHTS and CDR2 YDEGEE. The CDR3 contains 12 residues. CDR3 in DNA: TGTGCCAGCAGCTTGAGCGGAGAGACCCAGTACTTC. Protein product: CASSLSGETQYF.

The chain couples TRBV5-4 to TRBJ1-1, with D possibly TRBD1 on 5 matching bases. Germline V lookup: CDR1 SGHNT, CDR2 YYREEE (reference sequence). The V gene lost 3 bases and the J gene lost 6 bases, with 6 bases spanning the gap. There are 11 residues in the CDR3. The CDR3 loop reads CASSWGAEAFF. The CDR3 DNA sequence: TGTGCCAGCAGCTGGGGGGCTGAAGCTTTCTTT.

The chain has TRBV7-9 and TRBJ2-1; D is undetermined. The CDR3 has 11 amino acids. Germline V gene sequence: CDR1 SEHNR, CDR2 FQNEAQ (reference sequence). V gave up 5 bases and J gave up 6 bases, with 5 bases separating them. The DNA for the CDR3 is TGTGCCAGCAGCCCCTTCAATGAGCAGTTCTTC. Protein product: CASSPFNEQFF.

This clone was picked up a small number of times. The chain recombines TRBV27 with TRBJ1-5; TRBD1 aligns across 7 bases. Germline trimming cut 5 bases from V and 2 bases from J; bases unmatched to any gene: 6. CDR3 length: 15 residues. CDR1 and CDR2 from the germline V gene are MNHEY and SMNVEV (reference sequence). The CDR3 sequence is CASSPDRVGNQPQHF. The CDR3 nucleotides are TGTGCCAGCAGTCCAGACAGGGTAGGCAATCAGCCCCAGCATTTT.

The genes are TRBV29-1 and TRBJ2-1; TRBD2 matches 12 bases. Germline V lookup: CDR1 SQVTM, CDR2 ANQGSEA. J lost 7 bases, V lost 5 bases, and 3 bases had no gene match. The CDR3 extends over 13 amino acids. CDR3 nucleotide sequence: TGCAGCGTTCTAGCGGGGGGGCGTAATGAGCAGTTCTTC. This translates into CSVLAGGRNEQFF.

The chain recombines TRBV6-6 with TRBJ1-2, with no clear D. Trimming cost V 6 bases and J 4 bases, with 6 bases left between them. The CDR3 is 11 amino acids. The germline V gene has CDR1 MNHNY and CDR2 SVGAGI (reference sequence). The CDR3 protein is CASSPLYGYTF. The CDR3 DNA follows: TGTGCCAGCAGCCCCCTCTATGGCTACACCTTC.

Written as DNA, the CDR3 is TGCGCCAGCAGTGGGCGGACTAGCGGGGGGGCAGATACGCAGTATTTT. Residues: CASSGRTSGGADTQYF. The chain recombines TRBV10-2 with TRBJ2-3, with 15 bases lining up with TRBD2. The CDR3 has 16 amino acids. Germline V gives CDR1 WSHSY, CDR2 SAAADI. The trim removed 4 bases at V and 4 bases at J, leaving 3 bases unmatched.

V is TRBV5-1 and J is TRBJ1-1; D ambiguous. Germline-derived CDR1 and CDR2 are SGHRS and YFSETQ. This CDR3 is built from 12 residues. V lost 7 bases, J lost 0 bases, and 7 bases lay in between. The CDR3 reads CASREMNTEAFF. CDR3 in DNA: TGCGCCAGCCGCGAGATGAACACTGAAGCTTTCTTT.

This chain joins TRBV18 and TRBJ1-2; a possible D gene is TRBD1 (6 bases). Germline V lookup: CDR1 KGHSH, CDR2 LQKENI. Trimming shortened V by 1 base and J by 5 bases, and 14 bases separated the two germline ends. The CDR3 is 15 amino acids. The CDR3 DNA reads TGTGCCAGCTCACCACTCCCGCAGGGGTATTATGGCTACACCTTC. Translating it yields CASSPLPQGYYGYTF.

The CDR3 coding sequence is TGTGCCAGCAGTGAATTGCGGCTCTCACCCCTCCACTTT. It encodes CASSELRLSPLHF. The chain combines TRBV25-1 with TRBJ1-6; D not certain. The CDR3 has 13 residues. The V and J ends lost 1 base and 10 bases respectively, with 8 bases between them. Germline-derived CDR1 and CDR2 are MGHDK and SYGVNS.

V is TRBV7-2 and J is TRBJ2-7; a weak D match, TRBD1 (6 bases). The CDR3 totals 14 residues. V was shortened by 4 bases and J by 3 bases, with 13 bases between the two germline ends. The germline V gene has CDR1 SGHTA and CDR2 FQGNSA. The CDR3 protein is CASSSGQKDYEQYF. Written as DNA, the CDR3 is TGTGCCAGCAGCTCAGGACAGAAGGACTACGAGCAGTACTTC.

V and J are TRBV6-5 and TRBJ2-7, with 10 bases fitting TRBD1. The germline V gene has CDR1 MNHEY and CDR2 SVGAGI. The CDR3 is made up of 14 amino acids. The junction had 1 base not matched to a gene; V was cut back by 0 bases and J by 5 bases. CDR3 sequence reads: CASSYSGTGDEQYF. CDR3 bases: TGTGCCAGCAGTTACTCAGGGACAGGGGACGAGCAGTACTTC.

This clone has a single count. The chain uses TRBV4-2 and TRBJ2-1; D is possibly TRBD2 (6 bases). The CDR3 length is 16 residues. The V gene's germline CDR1 is LGHNA and CDR2 YNFKEQ. V was cut by 4 bases and J by 4 bases, with 17 bases left in between. The CDR3 region has the DNA TGTGCCAGCAGCCCTGACCGGGCGGGGAATTACAATGAGCAGTTCTTC. Translation gives CASSPDRAGNYNEQFF.

The chain uses TRBV7-9 and TRBJ1-2, with TRBD1 matching over 9 bases. The germline V gene has CDR1 SEHNR and CDR2 FQNEAQ (reference sequence). V shed 6 bases and J 7 bases; nucleotides not matched to a gene: 9. The CDR3 totals 14 residues. In DNA form, the CDR3 reads TGTGCCAGCAGACCGCGGGGACAGGGCGGTGGCTACACCTTC. Translated: CASRPRGQGGGYTF.

This rearrangement joins TRBV6-5 to TRBJ2-1; TRBD1 is a possible D gene (6 bases). Germline V gives CDR1 MNHEY, CDR2 SVGAGI. Trimming removed 5 bases at V and 7 bases at J, with 15 bases between. This CDR3 is built from 14 residues. This CDR3 reads CASSNLDRGNEQFF. CDR3 nucleotides: TGTGCCAGCAGTAACCTGGACAGAGGGAATGAGCAGTTCTTC.

The chain combines TRBV19 with TRBJ1-4; 7 nucleotides line up with TRBD1. The junction had 11 bases not matched to a gene; V was cut back by 5 bases and J by 5 bases. In germline, CDR1 is LNHDA, CDR2 SQIVND (reference sequence). CDR3 length: 16 amino acids. The CDR3, as DNA: TGTGCCAGTAGTGTTACTCCGGGACAGTCGAATGAAAAACTGTTTTTT. As protein: CASSVTPGQSNEKLFF.

The DNA of the CDR3 is TGTGCCAGCAAGGTTACAGCTAATGAAAAACTGTTTTTT. The encoded protein is CASKVTANEKLFF. This chain uses TRBV27 with TRBJ1-4; no clear D. The CDR3 extends over 13 amino acids. CDR1 and CDR2 from the germline V gene are MNHEY and SMNVEV (reference sequence). Trimming pared 7 bases from V and 3 bases from J, leaving 9 bases between.

The genes are TRBV2 and TRBJ2-3; 11 bases map to TRBD2. The CDR3 sequence is 14 residues long. V dropped 6 bases and J dropped 1; count of bases not matched to a gene: 0. Germline CDR1 is SNHLY and CDR2 is FYNNEI. In DNA form, the CDR3 reads TGTGCCAGCAGGACTAGCGGGGGCACAGATACGCAGTATTTT. Its translation is CASRTSGGTDTQYF.

The CDR3: CASSYSGGYTDTQYF. CDR3 bases: TGTGCCAGCAGCTATAGCGGGGGGTACACAGATACGCAGTATTTT. This chain joins TRBV9 and TRBJ2-3, with 10 bases that match TRBD2. The CDR3 length is 15 residues. J gave up 2 bases and V 4 bases, and 4 bases lay outside the gene matches. Per germline, CDR1 SGDLS and CDR2 YYNGEE.

This clone has a handful of counts. The chain is built from TRBV12-3 or TRBV12-4 and TRBJ1-2; 7 nucleotides agree with TRBD1. V shed 8 bases, J shed 3 bases, and the junction held 6 bases outside the gene matches. The CDR3 runs 13 residues. As DNA, the CDR3 is TGTGCCAGCGCAGAGGGGGCACACTATGGCTACACCTTC. Protein: CASAEGAHYGYTF.

The chain links TRBV30 to TRBJ1-4; TRBD1 matches 7 bases. The CDR3 loop spans 12 amino acids. The germline V gene encodes CDR1 GTSNPN and CDR2 SVGIG (reference sequence). V lost 0 bases, J lost 8 bases, and 0 bases stayed unmatched. The CDR3 coding sequence is TGTGCCTGGAGTGTACAGGGGGAAAAACTGTTTTTT. Protein: CAWSVQGEKLFF.

The chain employs TRBV19 and TRBJ2-2; TRBD1 matches 8 bases. The germline V gene has CDR1 LNHDA and CDR2 SQIVND (reference sequence). CDR3 size: 16 residues. The V segment lost 10 bases and the J segment 0 bases; nucleotides outside the gene matches: 10. The CDR3 nucleotides are TGTGCCACCGCCCGCCGGGACAGGCCGAACACCGGGGAGCTGTTTTTT. Protein product: CATARRDRPNTGELFF.

About this clone: The identical CDR3 is also encoded by other nucleotide sequences in the sample. The gene calls are TRBV9 and TRBJ1-2, with TRBD1 as a possible D gene (5 bases). V was clipped by 0 bases and J by 5 bases, with 8 bases between them. This CDR3 has 13 amino acids. Germline V gene lookup returns CDR1 SGDLS and CDR2 YYNGEE. The CDR3 loop is CASSVVGGYGYTF. The CDR3 DNA sequence: TGTGCCAGCAGCGTAGTGGGGGGGTATGGCTACACCTTC.

This clone appeared a few times. The chain recombines TRBV7-2 with TRBJ2-2, with D unclear. V shed 5 bases and J shed 4 bases, with 8 bases lying between them. This CDR3 region has 13 residues. Germline CDR1 reads SGHTA; CDR2 reads FQGNSA. CDR3 loop: CASSGQSTGELFF. In DNA, the CDR3 is TGTGCCAGCAGCGGGCAGAGCACCGGGGAGCTGTTTTTT.

This sequence joins TRBV19 and TRBJ2-1; 8 bases fit TRBD2. CDR3 length: 16 residues. The germline V gene encodes CDR1 LNHDA and CDR2 SQIVND (reference sequence). V gave up 3 bases and J gave up 3 bases; unmatched junction bases: 7. The CDR3, as DNA: TGTGCCAGTAGTATGAGTAGCGGGGTTGTCTACAATGAGCAGTTCTTC. Protein: CASSMSSGVVYNEQFF. The whole variable domain, remainder taken from reference TRBV19 and TRBJ2-1, is DGGITQSPKYLFRKEGQNVTLSCEQNLNHDAMYWYRQDPGQGLRLIYYSQIVNDFQKGDIAEGYSVSREKKESFPLTVTSAQKNPTAFYLCASSMSSGVVYNEQFFGPGTRLTVL.